The source of this T cell receptor (beta chain) is a study of cytotoxic CD8 clonotypes in ibrutinib-treated CLL. Whole-study context: About 25 partial and 2 complete responses; at median roughly 68 months, roughly 15 remitted, about twelve progressed.

Study outcomes and limitations: The public clonotypes identified were infrequent and showed contraction or stability on treatment. Sampling time points were not equivalent between sustained-remission and progressing patients.

This clone was recorded only once. Its antigen is unidentified. This CDR3 contains 17 residues. The V gene end was trimmed by 5 bases and the J gene end by 1 base; junction bases not matched to a gene: 5. Germline loops: CDR1 SGHAT, CDR2 FQNNGV. Here immunoSEQ multiplex PCR was the method, and the copy in TCRdb shows in-frame clones only, minus some. Among hundreds of thousands of clones, roughly 70% were seen once, and the ten largest hold 6.3%. This specimen consisted of PBMCs, obtained after 36 months of ibrutinib treatment. The receptor's source is a human donor with chronic lymphocytic leukemia. The chain combines TRBV11-2 with TRBJ2-7, with 16 bases matching TRBD2. CDR3 amino acids: CASSPGTSGRGSYEQYF. CDR3 DNA: TGTGCCAGCAGCCCTGGGACTAGCGGGAGGGGGTCCTACGAGCAGTACTTC. Based on the CDR3 plus reference TRBV11-2 and TRBJ2-7, the full variable domain is EAGVAQSPRYKIIEKRQSVAFWCNPISGHATLYWYQQILGQGPKLLIQFQNNGVVDDSQLPKDRFSAERLKGVDSTLKIQPAKLEDSAVYLCASSPGTSGRGSYEQYFGPGTRLTVT.